Included here is one T cell receptor beta chain sequence, with context. Its antigen is as yet unknown. CDR1 and CDR2 (germline): GTSNPN, SVGIG (reference sequence). Trimming removed 1 base from V and 3 bases from J, with 9 bases in between. The CDR3 covers 13 residues. This sample is drawn from a study of cytomegalovirus exposure and HLA in healthy donors. On the study more broadly: A data release that came early held some 84 million unique TCRs from HLA-typed donors. Broader study findings: Cytomegalovirus association was assigned to approximately 180 TCR beta chains. With further analysis later on, most CMV-associated TCR beta chains appeared HLA-restricted. Equally common other TCR beta chains were less clonally expanded than HLA-associated ones, a later analysis found.

The PCR employed 60 Vbeta primers together with 13 Jbeta primers. Sequenced by immunoSEQ multiplex PCR; TCRdb stores in-frame clones only, minus some. This repertoire includes 100,000 to 150,000 clones. The V and J genes are TRBV30 and TRBJ1-1; possible D gene TRBD1, 6 bases. The sample comprised PBMCs. This TCR was sampled from a man between 40 and 49 years old in good health and CMV-seronegative. CDR3 bases: TGTGCCTGGAGTGGACAGGTCTACACTGAAGCTTTCTTT. The encoded protein is CAWSGQVYTEAFF.